This T cell receptor beta chain stems from a study of blood T cell repertoires in COVID-19. Study overall: Italy, Spain and the United States were the sources of the convalescent and acute COVID-19 samples. Nucleic acid was either cDNA or gDNA, and it came from T cells, B-cell-depleted T cells, or PBMCs.

From germline, CDR1 is MNHEY and CDR2 SVGEGT. The CDR3 has 13 amino acids. Trimming pared 2 bases from V and 1 base from J, leaving 6 bases between. As originally analysed: Estimation of nucleated cell counts was performed using reference gene primer amplification. The repertoire was sequenced with immunoSEQ multiplex PCR; TCRdb's copy has only in-frame clones and lacks some. The V and J calls and clone size are taken from that table; D and trimming were inferred from the DNA. The table shows approximately 89,000 clones, with approximately 86% occurring only once. V usage is TRBV6-2 or TRBV6-3 and J usage is TRBJ2-7; D ambiguous. Sample: peripheral blood. The sequence derives from a woman between 65 and 79 years old with active or convalescent COVID-19. CDR3 sequence: CASSYRSSYEQYF. CDR3 DNA sequence: TGTGCCAGCAGTTACAGGAGTTCCTACGAGCAGTACTTC.